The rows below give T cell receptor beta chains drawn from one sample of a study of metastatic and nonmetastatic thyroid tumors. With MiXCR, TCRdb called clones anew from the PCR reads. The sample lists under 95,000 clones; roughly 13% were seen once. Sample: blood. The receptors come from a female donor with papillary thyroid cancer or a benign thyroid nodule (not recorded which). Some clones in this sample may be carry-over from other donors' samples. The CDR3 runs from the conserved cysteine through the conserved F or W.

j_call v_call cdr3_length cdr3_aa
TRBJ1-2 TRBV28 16 CASSTWRQGVVYGYTF
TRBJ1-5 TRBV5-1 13 CASSSRSGQPQHF
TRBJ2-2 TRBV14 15 CASRATSENTGELFF
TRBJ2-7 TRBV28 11 CASSLEGEQYF
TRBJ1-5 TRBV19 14 CASSMHGVNQPQHF
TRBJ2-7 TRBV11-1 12 CASSARAYEQYF
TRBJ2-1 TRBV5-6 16 CASSWTGGSSYNEQFF
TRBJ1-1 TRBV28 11 CATRGKPEAFF
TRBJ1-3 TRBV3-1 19 CASSPRIGQGGPGGNTIYF
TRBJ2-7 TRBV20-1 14 CSAREWGRAAEQYF
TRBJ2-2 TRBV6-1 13 CASRALNTGELFF
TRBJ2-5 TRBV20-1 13 CSAAAAGQETQYF
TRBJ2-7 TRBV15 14 CATSHPGQGAEQYF
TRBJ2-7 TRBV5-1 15 CASSLSGTTLPEQYF
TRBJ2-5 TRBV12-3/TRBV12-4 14 CASSAPQGYETQYF
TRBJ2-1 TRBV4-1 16 CASSQDRYRSANEQFF
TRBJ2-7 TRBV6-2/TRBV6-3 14 CASSYSSELYEQYF
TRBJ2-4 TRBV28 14 CASRPQLAKNIQYF
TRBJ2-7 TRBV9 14 CASSVGQSTYEQYF
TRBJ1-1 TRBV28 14 CASSSGTWYSRAFF
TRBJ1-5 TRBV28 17 CASSHIRTILSNQPQHF
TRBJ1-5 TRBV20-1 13 CSAQEWANQPQHF
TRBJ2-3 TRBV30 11 CAWSRADTQYF
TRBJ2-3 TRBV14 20 CASSQDRPFRLAEYTDTQYF
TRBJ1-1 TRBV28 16 CASISISGQGSTEAFF
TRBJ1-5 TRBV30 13 CAWGQGAGQPQHF
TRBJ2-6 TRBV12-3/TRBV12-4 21 CASSFRTSESRRGLGANVLTF
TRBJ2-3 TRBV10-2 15 CASKGSGGSTDTQYF
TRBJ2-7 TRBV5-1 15 CASRGGQGSSYEQYF
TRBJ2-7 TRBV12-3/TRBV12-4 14 CASSSGTGHYEQYF